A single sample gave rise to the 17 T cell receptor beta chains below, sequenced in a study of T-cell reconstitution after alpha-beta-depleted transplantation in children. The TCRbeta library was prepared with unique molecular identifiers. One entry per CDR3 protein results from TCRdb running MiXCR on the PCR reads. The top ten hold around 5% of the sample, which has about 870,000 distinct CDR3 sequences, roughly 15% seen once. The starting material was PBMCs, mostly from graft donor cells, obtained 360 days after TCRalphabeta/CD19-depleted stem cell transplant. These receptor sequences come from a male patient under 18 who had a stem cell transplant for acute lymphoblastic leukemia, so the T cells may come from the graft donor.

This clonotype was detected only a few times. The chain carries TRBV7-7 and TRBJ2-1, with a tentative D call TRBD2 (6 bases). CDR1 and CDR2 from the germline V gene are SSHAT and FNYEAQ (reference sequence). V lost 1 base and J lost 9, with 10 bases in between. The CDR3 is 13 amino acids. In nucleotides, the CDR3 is TGTGCCAGCAGCTTAGGGAGGGTGGGTGAGCAGTTCTTC. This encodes CASSLGRVGEQFF.

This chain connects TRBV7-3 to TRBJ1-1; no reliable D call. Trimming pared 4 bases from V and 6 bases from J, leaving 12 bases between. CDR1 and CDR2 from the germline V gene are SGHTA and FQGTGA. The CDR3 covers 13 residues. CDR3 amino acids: CASSYLTNSEAFF. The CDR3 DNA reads TGTGCCAGCAGCTATTTAACGAATTCTGAAGCTTTCTTT.

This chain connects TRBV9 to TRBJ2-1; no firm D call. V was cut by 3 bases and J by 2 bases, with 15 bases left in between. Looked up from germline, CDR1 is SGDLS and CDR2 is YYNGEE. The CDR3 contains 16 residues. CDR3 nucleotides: TGTGCCAGCAGCGCCCTTTCCTCTACTACCTACAATGAGCAGTTCTTC. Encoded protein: CASSALSSTTYNEQFF.

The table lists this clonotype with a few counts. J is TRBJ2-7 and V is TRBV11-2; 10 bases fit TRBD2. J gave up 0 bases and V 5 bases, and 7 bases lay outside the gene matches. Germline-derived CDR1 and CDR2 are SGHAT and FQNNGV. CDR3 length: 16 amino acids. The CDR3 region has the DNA TGTGCCAGCAGCCCTATCAGCGGGAGGGCCTCCTACGAGCAGTACTTC. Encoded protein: CASSPISGRASYEQYF.

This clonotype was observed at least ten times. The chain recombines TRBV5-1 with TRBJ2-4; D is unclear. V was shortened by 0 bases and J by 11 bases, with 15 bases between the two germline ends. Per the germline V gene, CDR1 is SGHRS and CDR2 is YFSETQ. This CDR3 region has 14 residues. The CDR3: CASSLDGSLSVQYF. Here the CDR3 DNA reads TGCGCCAGCAGCTTGGATGGGTCTCTAAGCGTTCAGTACTTC.

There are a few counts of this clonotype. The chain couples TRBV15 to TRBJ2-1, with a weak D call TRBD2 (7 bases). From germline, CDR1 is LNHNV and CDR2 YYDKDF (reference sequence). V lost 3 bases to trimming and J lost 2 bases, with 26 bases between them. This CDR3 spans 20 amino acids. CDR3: CATSSASWEGGPNPYNEQFF. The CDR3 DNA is TGTGCCACCAGCAGCGCCTCCTGGGAGGGGGGTCCGAACCCCTACAATGAGCAGTTCTTC.

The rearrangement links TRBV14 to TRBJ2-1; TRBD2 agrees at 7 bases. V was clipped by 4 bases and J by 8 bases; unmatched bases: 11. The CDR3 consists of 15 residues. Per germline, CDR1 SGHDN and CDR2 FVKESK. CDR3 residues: CASSRARTRFYEQFF. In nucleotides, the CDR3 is TGTGCCAGCAGCCGAGCCCGGACTAGATTTTATGAGCAGTTCTTC.

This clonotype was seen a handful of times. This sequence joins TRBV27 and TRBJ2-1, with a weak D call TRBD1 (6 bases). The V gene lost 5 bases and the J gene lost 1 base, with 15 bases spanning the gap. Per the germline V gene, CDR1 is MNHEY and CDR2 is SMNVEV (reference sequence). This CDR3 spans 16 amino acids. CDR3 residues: CASSLLQGISYNEQFF. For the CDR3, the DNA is TGTGCCAGCAGTCTACTACAGGGAATTTCCTACAATGAGCAGTTCTTC.

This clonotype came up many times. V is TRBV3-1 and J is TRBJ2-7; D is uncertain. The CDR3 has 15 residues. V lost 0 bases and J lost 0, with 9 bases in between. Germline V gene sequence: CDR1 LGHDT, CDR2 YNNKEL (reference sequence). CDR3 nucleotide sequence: TGTGCCAGCAGCCAAGAGTGGTTTAGCTCCTACGAGCAGTACTTC. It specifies CASSQEWFSSYEQYF.

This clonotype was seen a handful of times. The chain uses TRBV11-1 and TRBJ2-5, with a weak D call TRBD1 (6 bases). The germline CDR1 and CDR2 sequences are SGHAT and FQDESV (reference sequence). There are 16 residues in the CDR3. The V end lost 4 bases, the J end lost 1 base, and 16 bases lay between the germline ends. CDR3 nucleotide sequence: TGTGCCAGCAGCTCCTGGAGAGGGGGAATCCAAGAGACCCAGTACTTC. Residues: CASSSWRGGIQETQYF.

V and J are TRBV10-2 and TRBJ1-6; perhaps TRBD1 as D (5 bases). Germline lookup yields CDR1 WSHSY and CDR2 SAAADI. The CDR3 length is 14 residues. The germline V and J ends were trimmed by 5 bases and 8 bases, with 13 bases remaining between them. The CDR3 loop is CASSRGARDSPLHF. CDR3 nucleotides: TGCGCCAGCAGTAGGGGCGCCCGGGATTCACCCCTCCACTTT.

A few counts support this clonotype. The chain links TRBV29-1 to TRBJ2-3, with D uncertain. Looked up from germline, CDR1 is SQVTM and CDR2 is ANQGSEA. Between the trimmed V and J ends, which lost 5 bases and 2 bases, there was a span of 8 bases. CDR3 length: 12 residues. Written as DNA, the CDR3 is TGCAGCGTTTTACCCCACACAGATACGCAGTATTTT. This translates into CSVLPHTDTQYF.

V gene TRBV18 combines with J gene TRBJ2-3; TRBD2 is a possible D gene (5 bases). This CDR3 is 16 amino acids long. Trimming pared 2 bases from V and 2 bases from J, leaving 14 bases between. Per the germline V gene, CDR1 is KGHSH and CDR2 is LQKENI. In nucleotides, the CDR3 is TGTGCCAGCTCACCAAGGAACGGGATGCACACAGATACGCAGTATTTT. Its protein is CASSPRNGMHTDTQYF. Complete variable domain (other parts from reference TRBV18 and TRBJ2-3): NAGVMQNPRHLVRRRGQEARLRCSPMKGHSHVYWYRQLPEEGLKFMVYLQKENIIDESGMPKERFSAEFPKEGPSILRIQQVVRGDSAAYFCASSPRNGMHTDTQYFGPGTRLTVL.

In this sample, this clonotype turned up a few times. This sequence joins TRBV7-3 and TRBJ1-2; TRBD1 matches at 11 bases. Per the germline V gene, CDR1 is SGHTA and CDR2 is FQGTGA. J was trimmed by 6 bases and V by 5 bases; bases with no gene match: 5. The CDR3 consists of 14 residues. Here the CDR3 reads CASSGRTGGDGYTF. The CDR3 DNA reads TGTGCCAGCAGCGGACGGACAGGGGGCGATGGCTACACCTTC.

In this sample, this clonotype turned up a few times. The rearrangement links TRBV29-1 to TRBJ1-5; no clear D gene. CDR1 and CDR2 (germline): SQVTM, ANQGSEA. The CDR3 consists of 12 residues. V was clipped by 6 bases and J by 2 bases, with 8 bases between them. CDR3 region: CSVLIGNQPQHF. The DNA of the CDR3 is TGCAGCGTCCTCATAGGCAATCAGCCCCAGCATTTT.

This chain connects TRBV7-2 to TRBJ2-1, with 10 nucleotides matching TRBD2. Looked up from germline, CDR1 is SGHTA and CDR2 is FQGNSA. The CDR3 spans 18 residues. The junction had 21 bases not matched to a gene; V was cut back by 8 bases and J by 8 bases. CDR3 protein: CASLPNLRAGGPSDEQFF. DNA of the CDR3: TGTGCCAGCCTTCCTAATTTGCGAGCGGGAGGGCCCAGCGATGAGCAGTTCTTC.

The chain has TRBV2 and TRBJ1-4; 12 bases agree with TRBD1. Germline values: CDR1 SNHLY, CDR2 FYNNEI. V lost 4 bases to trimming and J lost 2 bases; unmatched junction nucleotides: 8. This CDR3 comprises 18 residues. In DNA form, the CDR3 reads TGTGCCAGCAGTGCCGGGACAGGGGGCGAGGTGACTAATGAAAAACTGTTTTTT. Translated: CASSAGTGGEVTNEKLFF.